Presented here are 29 T cell receptor beta chains from one specimen sequenced in a study of response to subunit inactivated influenza vaccine. Each CDR3 protein is one row after TCRdb ran MiXCR on the RT-PCR reads. The data show more than 400,000 distinct CDR3 sequences, more than 7% seen once. The source material was PBMCs from blood, sampled roughly 24 months after vaccination. The origin of the receptors is a man between 50 and 69 years old who received an inactivated influenza vaccine.

This clonotype occurred a few times. V gene TRBV12-3 or TRBV12-4 combines with J gene TRBJ2-7; the D gene is possibly TRBD2 (6 bases). This CDR3 spans 13 amino acids. V lost 7 bases and J lost 3, with 13 bases in between. For the CDR3, the DNA is TGTGCCAGCACCTATAGCGGCCTCTACGAGCAGTACTTC. This gives the protein CASTYSGLYEQYF.

V and J are TRBV7-2 and TRBJ2-7, with D uncertain. The CDR3 totals 13 residues. Germline V lookup: CDR1 SGHTA, CDR2 FQGNSA. V gave up 3 bases and J gave up 5 bases, with 11 bases separating them. The CDR3 region is CASSLNGVHEQYF. CDR3 nucleotides: TGTGCCAGCAGCTTGAACGGAGTCCACGAGCAGTACTTC.

This clonotype appeared many times. This sequence joins TRBV20-1 and TRBJ2-5; possibly TRBD1 for D (5 bases). This CDR3 region has 12 residues. Germline loops: CDR1 DFQATT, CDR2 SNEGSKA (reference sequence). V lost 6 bases and J 0 bases, leaving 8 bases between the germline ends. CDR3 sequence: CSARQNQETQYF. The CDR3 DNA sequence: TGCAGTGCCAGACAGAACCAAGAGACCCAGTACTTC.

This rearrangement joins TRBV4-3 to TRBJ2-3; D remains unclear. Looked up from germline, CDR1 is LGHNA and CDR2 is YSLEER. V lost 0 bases and J lost 6, with 16 bases in between. The CDR3 spans 16 residues. The CDR3 region is CASSQEWAGSKDTQYF. In nucleotides, the CDR3 is TGCGCCAGCAGCCAAGAATGGGCAGGTAGCAAGGATACGCAGTATTTT.

The chain is built from TRBV11-2 and TRBJ2-2, with 9 bases that match TRBD2. The CDR3 extends over 17 amino acids. Germline V gene sequence: CDR1 SGHAT, CDR2 FQNNGV. V gave up 6 bases and J gave up 5 bases; unmatched junction bases: 13. Written as DNA, the CDR3 is TGTGCCAGCAGTCCTCTGGCGGGGGGGCCTCGAACCGGGGAGCTGTTTTTT. Translation: CASSPLAGGPRTGELFF.

This clonotype was observed a few times. J is TRBJ2-6 and V is TRBV19; D gene unclear. Germline V lookup: CDR1 LNHDA, CDR2 SQIVND (reference sequence). V lost 6 bases and J lost 1, with 10 bases in between. This CDR3 has 15 amino acids. In DNA, the CDR3 is TGTGCCAGTAGCCTAAGAAGGTCTGGGGCCAACGTCCTGACTTTC. This sequence encodes CASSLRRSGANVLTF. The full variable domain, with the rest looked up from reference TRBV19 and TRBJ2-6, is DGGITQSPKYLFRKEGQNVTLSCEQNLNHDAMYWYRQDPGQGLRLIYYSQIVNDFQKGDIAEGYSVSREKKESFPLTVTSAQKNPTAFYLCASSLRRSGANVLTFGAGSRLTVL.

The chain recombines TRBV16 with TRBJ1-1, with D possibly being TRBD1 (6 bases). Per the germline V gene, CDR1 is KGHSY and CDR2 is FQNENV. The CDR3 loop spans 14 amino acids. V lost 5 bases and J 4 bases, leaving 14 bases between the germline ends. CDR3 DNA sequence: TGTGCCAGCAGCTCGACACAGGGTGTCACTGAAGCTTTCTTT. Translated: CASSSTQGVTEAFF.

Only a few counts were recorded for this clonotype. V and J are TRBV6-2 or TRBV6-3 and TRBJ2-1, with 15 bases aligning to TRBD2. This CDR3 has 19 amino acids. Germline-derived CDR1 and CDR2 are MNHEY and SVGEGT. V shed 1 base, J shed 1 base, and the junction held 5 bases outside the gene matches. The CDR3 spells CASSYYGLAGGLSYNEQFF. In nucleotides, the CDR3 is TGTGCCAGCAGTTACTACGGACTAGCGGGGGGGCTATCCTACAATGAGCAGTTCTTC.

The table lists this clonotype with many counts. The chain recombines TRBV6-1 with TRBJ2-5; TRBD2 aligns across 8 bases. The CDR3 loop spans 15 amino acids. In germline, CDR1 is MNHNS, CDR2 SASEGT. V lost 7 bases to trimming and J lost 4 bases; unmatched junction nucleotides: 11. The CDR3 region has the DNA TGTGCCAGCACCCAATTAGCGGGACGGGGAGAGACCCAGTACTTC. Protein product: CASTQLAGRGETQYF.

This clonotype has just a few counts. The chain recombines TRBV15 with TRBJ2-7, with 7 bases aligning to TRBD1. In germline, CDR1 is LNHNV, CDR2 YYDKDF (reference sequence). There are 13 residues in the CDR3. Trimming took 4 bases from V and 6 from J; bases not matched to a gene: 6. CDR3 amino acids: CATSTNRGLEQYF. CDR3 DNA: TGTGCCACCAGCACCAACAGGGGCCTCGAGCAGTACTTC.

Many counts were recorded for this clonotype. CDR3 sequence (DNA): TGCGCCAGCAGCTTGATCCAGGGTAATGAAAAACTGTTTTTT. This sequence encodes CASSLIQGNEKLFF. V is TRBV5-1 and J is TRBJ1-4; tentative D call: TRBD1 (5 bases). The germline CDR1 and CDR2 sequences are SGHRS and YFSETQ. This CDR3 region has 14 residues. V lost 1 base and J 4 bases, leaving 8 bases between the germline ends.

This clonotype showed up many times. The V gene is TRBV7-9, the J gene TRBJ2-7, with 13 nucleotides matching TRBD2. Per germline, CDR1 SEHNR and CDR2 FQNEAQ (reference sequence). This CDR3 contains 17 residues. V lost 5 bases, J lost 3 bases, and 10 bases stayed unmatched. CDR3 bases: TGTGCCAGCAGCACCAACCTACTAGCGGGAGGGTACTACGAGCAGTACTTC. Its protein product is CASSTNLLAGGYYEQYF.

The chain is built from TRBV19 and TRBJ1-2; 8 bases match TRBD1. J gave up 8 bases and V 4 bases, and 12 bases lay outside the gene matches. The CDR3 runs to 15 residues. Germline-derived CDR1 and CDR2 are LNHDA and SQIVND (reference sequence). The CDR3 coding sequence is TGTGCCAGTAGTACACCTTCCGGACAGGGTCGGGGCTACACCTTC. Protein sequence: CASSTPSGQGRGYTF.

This clonotype was seen repeatedly, ten times or more. It is unclear where the CDR3 begins or ends on the DNA, so no DNA is shown, and the CDR3 is as TCRdb lists it. V and J are TRBV12-3 or TRBV12-4 and TRBJ1-2. The CDR3 numbers 12 amino acids, ends counted. CDR3: CASSSSLGGYTF.

Many counts were recorded for this clonotype. V gene TRBV12-3 or TRBV12-4 combines with J gene TRBJ2-7; D unresolved. The CDR3 contains 11 residues. Trimming took off 3 bases at V and 4 bases at J, with 4 bases between the two ends. The CDR3 DNA sequence: TGTGCCAGCAGTTTTAAATACGAGCAGTACTTC. Translating gives CASSFKYEQYF.

This clonotype was recorded at least ten times. The V gene is TRBV10-2, the J gene TRBJ2-5; tentatively, D is TRBD2 (7 bases). V was cut by 5 bases and J by 5 bases, with 18 bases left in between. From germline, CDR1 is WSHSY and CDR2 SAAADI. This CDR3 has 15 amino acids. The CDR3 loop reads CASSPGRGPPETQYF. The CDR3 region has the DNA TGCGCCAGCAGTCCTGGGCGGGGGCCCCCGGAGACCCAGTACTTC.

This clonotype was seen ten or more times. V is TRBV28 and J is TRBJ2-3; TRBD2 is a possible D gene (5 bases). The V end was cut by 10 bases, the J end by 2 bases, with 19 bases between. Germline values: CDR1 MDHEN, CDR2 SYDVKM. This CDR3 is built from 15 residues. CDR3 nucleotides: TGTGCCACCTCCTCTCAGCGGAGTCCCACAGATACGCAGTATTTT. It translates to CATSSQRSPTDTQYF.

J is TRBJ2-7 and V is TRBV7-6, with D possibly TRBD2 on 6 matching bases. Looked up from germline, CDR1 is SGHVS and CDR2 is FNYEAQ. The V and J ends lost 5 bases and 7 bases respectively, with 12 bases between them. The length of the CDR3 is 12 residues. The CDR3 loop reads CASSPWGEEQYF. For the CDR3, the DNA is TGTGCCAGCAGCCCGTGGGGGGAGGAGCAGTACTTC.

As regards this clonotype: In this CDR3 the conserved last residue, phenylalanine or tryptophan, is missing, so a read error is likely. The rearrangement links TRBV5-6 to TRBJ2-2; D unclear. Trimming stripped 4 bases from V and 4 bases from J, with 5 bases between. The CDR3 length is 12 residues. Germline CDR1 is SGHDT and CDR2 is YYEEEE. The CDR3, as DNA: TGTGCCAGCAGCCGATTCACCGGGGAGCTGTTTATT. It is translated as CASSRFTGELFI.

V usage is TRBV4-3 and J usage is TRBJ2-3; D perhaps matches TRBD2 (6 bases). Germline CDR1 and CDR2: LGHNA and YSLEER. Trimming shortened V by 5 bases and J by 4 bases, and 10 bases separated the two germline ends. CDR3 size: 13 residues. The CDR3 is CASSDRLADTQYF. In DNA form, the CDR3 reads TGCGCCAGCAGCGACCGACTAGCAGATACGCAGTATTTT.

The chain employs TRBV14 and TRBJ2-2, with D possibly being TRBD1 (5 bases). The V gene lost 3 bases and the J gene lost 1 base, with 15 bases spanning the gap. CDR3 length: 17 residues. The V gene's germline CDR1 is SGHDN and CDR2 FVKESK. The CDR3, as DNA: TGTGCCAGCAGCCATCGAAGCTGGGGCGAGAACACCGGGGAGCTGTTTTTT. Its translation is CASSHRSWGENTGELFF.

The rearrangement joins TRBV12-3 or TRBV12-4 to TRBJ1-2, with D possibly being TRBD1 (5 bases). V lost 3 bases, J lost 9 bases, and 14 bases lay in between. The CDR3 is 13 residues long. CDR3 sequence reads: CASSLRDEGSYTF. CDR3 nucleotides: TGTGCCAGCAGTTTGAGGGACGAGGGCAGCTACACCTTC.

The gene calls are TRBV21-1 and TRBJ1-5; the table's D call, TRBD1, was not checked against the DNA. TRBV21-1 is a pseudogene. The CDR3 length is 15 residues. CDR3 amino acids: CASSNGQGINQPQHF. CDR3 coding DNA: TGTGCCAGCAGCAACGGACAGGGAATCAATCAGCCCCAGCATTTT.

The sample holds many counts of this clonotype. J is TRBJ2-3 and V is TRBV4-2, with D hard to call. Germline CDR1 LGHNA, CDR2 YNFKEQ. Trimming pared 3 bases from V and 4 bases from J, leaving 11 bases between. This CDR3 spans 14 amino acids. CDR3 region: CASSQVPWADTQYF. The CDR3 coding sequence is TGTGCCAGCAGCCAGGTACCTTGGGCAGATACGCAGTATTTT.

This clonotype has at least ten counts. The chain joins TRBV7-2 to TRBJ2-3; perhaps TRBD1 as D (6 bases). The CDR3 runs 13 residues. The V gene lost 1 base and the J gene lost 14 bases, with 16 bases spanning the gap. Germline values: CDR1 SGHTA, CDR2 FQGNSA. The CDR3 protein is CASSLESQGGAYF. The CDR3 DNA is TGTGCCAGCAGCTTAGAATCACAGGGTGGGGCGTATTTT. The complete variable domain, with remaining parts taken from reference TRBV7-2 and TRBJ2-3, reads GAGVSQSPSNKVTEKGKDVELRCDPISGHTALYWYRQSLGQGLEFLIYFQGNSAPDKSGLPSDRFSAERTGGSVSTLTIQRTQQEDSAVYLCASSLESQGGAYFGPGTRLTVL.

The V gene is TRBV11-3, the J gene TRBJ2-1; D is possibly TRBD2 (5 bases). The V gene lost 3 bases and the J gene lost 5 bases, with 11 bases spanning the gap. The V gene's germline CDR1 is SGHNT and CDR2 YENEEA. The CDR3 sequence is 14 residues long. CDR3 region: CASSFGGADNEQFF. CDR3 DNA sequence: TGTGCCAGCAGCTTTGGAGGAGCGGACAATGAGCAGTTCTTC.

This clonotype was observed many times. CDR3 coding DNA: TGTGCCAGCGTCATTGGTCGACAGGGAGGGGAGACCCAGTACTTC. Residues: CASVIGRQGGETQYF. The V and J genes are TRBV27 and TRBJ2-5; D is perhaps TRBD1 or TRBD2 (7 bases each). V lost 8 bases to trimming and J lost 5 bases, with 21 bases between them. This CDR3 is built from 15 residues. From germline, CDR1 is MNHEY and CDR2 SMNVEV (reference sequence).

The CDR3 loop is CASSQERDTISYEQYF. The CDR3 nucleotides are TGCGCCAGCAGCCAAGAGCGGGACACCATCTCCTACGAGCAGTACTTC. V usage is TRBV4-3 and J usage is TRBJ2-7; tentatively, D is TRBD1 or TRBD2 (6 bases each). Germline assignment: CDR1 LGHNA and CDR2 YSLEER. V lost 0 bases to trimming and J lost 0 bases, with 12 bases between them. CDR3 length: 16 amino acids.

The V call is TRBV12-3 or TRBV12-4, the J call TRBJ1-1; maybe TRBD1 (5 bases). Trimming cost V 6 bases and J 1 base, with 9 bases left between them. CDR3 length: 13 amino acids. The CDR3 bases are TGTGCCAGCAGGTGGACATCGAACACTGAAGCTTTCTTT. It codes for CASRWTSNTEAFF.